This TCR beta chain was sequenced in a study of regulatory T cells in long-lasting Graves disease. Noted time point: newly diagnosed GD, antithyroid drugs for less than 3 months. Isolated PBMC RNA provided the starting material for the TCR library. The authors diagnosed Graves' disease using American Thyroid Association guidelines. With 4 bases clipped from V and 3 bases from J, the junction kept 5 bases outside the gene matches. The CDR3 has 15 amino acids. Germline lookup yields CDR1 MNHEY and CDR2 SMNVEV (reference sequence). Arm-PCR of CDR3 regions and iRepertoire HTBI primers were used to build TCR beta libraries. TCRdb analysed the multiplex PCR reads with MiXCR anew, one entry per CDR3 protein. The sample has roughly 440,000 distinct CDR3 sequences, about 15% seen once. These data were also reused for a study on T cells in Graves' hyperthyroidism and ophthalmopathy.

The rearrangement joins TRBV27 to TRBJ1-4; the match to TRBD1 covers 7 bases. This receptor was identified in a woman aged 18-29 years with Graves disease. The starting material was peripheral blood mononuclear cells (PBMCs), obtained at new diagnosis, from a patient treated with antithyroid drugs. The CDR3 coding sequence is TGTGCCAGCAGTTCCTTGGACAGGTCTAATGAAAAACTGTTTTTT. It encodes CASSSLDRSNEKLFF.